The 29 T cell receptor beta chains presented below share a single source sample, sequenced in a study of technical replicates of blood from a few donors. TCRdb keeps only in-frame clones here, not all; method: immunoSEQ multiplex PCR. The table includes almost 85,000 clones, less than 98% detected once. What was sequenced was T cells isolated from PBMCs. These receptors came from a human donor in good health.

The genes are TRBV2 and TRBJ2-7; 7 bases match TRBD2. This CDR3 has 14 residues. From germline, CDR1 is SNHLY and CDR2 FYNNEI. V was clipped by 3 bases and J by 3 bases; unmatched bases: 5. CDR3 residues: CASSDASGLYEQYF. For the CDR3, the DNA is TGTGCCAGCAGTGATGCTAGCGGCCTCTACGAGCAGTACTTC.

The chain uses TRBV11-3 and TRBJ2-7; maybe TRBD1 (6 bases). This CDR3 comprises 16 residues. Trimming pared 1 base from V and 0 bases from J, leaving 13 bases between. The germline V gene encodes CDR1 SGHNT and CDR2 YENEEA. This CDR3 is CASSLGFRGNSYEQYF. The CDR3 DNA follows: TGTGCCAGCAGCTTAGGCTTCAGGGGCAACTCCTACGAGCAGTACTTC.

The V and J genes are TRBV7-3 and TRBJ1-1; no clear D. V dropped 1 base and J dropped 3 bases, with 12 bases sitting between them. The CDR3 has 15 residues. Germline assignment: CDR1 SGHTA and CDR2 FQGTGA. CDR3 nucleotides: TGTGCCAGCAGCTTAATAGGAAGCGTCGACACTGAAGCTTTCTTT. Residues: CASSLIGSVDTEAFF.

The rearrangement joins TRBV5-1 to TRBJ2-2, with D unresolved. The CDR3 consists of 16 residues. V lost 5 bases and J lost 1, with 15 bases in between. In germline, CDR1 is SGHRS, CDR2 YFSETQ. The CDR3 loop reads CASRHLTNVNTGELFF. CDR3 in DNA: TGCGCCAGCAGGCACCTCACAAATGTGAACACCGGGGAGCTGTTTTTT.

The CDR3 nucleotides are TGTGCCAGCACTATGACTAGCGGGATGGTATATGAGCAGTTCTTC. This encodes CASTMTSGMVYEQFF. The chain employs TRBV27 and TRBJ2-1; 11 bases fit TRBD2. This CDR3 comprises 15 residues. The V gene end was trimmed by 7 bases and the J gene end by 8 bases; junction bases not matched to a gene: 10. Germline-derived CDR1 and CDR2 are MNHEY and SMNVEV (reference sequence).

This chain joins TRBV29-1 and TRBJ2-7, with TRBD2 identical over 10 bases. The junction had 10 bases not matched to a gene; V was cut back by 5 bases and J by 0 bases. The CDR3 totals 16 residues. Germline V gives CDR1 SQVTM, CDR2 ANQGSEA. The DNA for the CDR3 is TGCAGCGTTTTCCAATCGGGACTAGCGAGCTCCTACGAGCAGTACTTC. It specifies CSVFQSGLASSYEQYF.

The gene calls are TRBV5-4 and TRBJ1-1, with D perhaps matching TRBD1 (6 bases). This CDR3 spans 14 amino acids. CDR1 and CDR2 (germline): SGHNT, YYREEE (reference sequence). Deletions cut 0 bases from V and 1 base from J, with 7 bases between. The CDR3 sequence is CASSLATGNTEAFF. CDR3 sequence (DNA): TGTGCCAGCAGCTTGGCGACAGGGAACACTGAAGCTTTCTTT.

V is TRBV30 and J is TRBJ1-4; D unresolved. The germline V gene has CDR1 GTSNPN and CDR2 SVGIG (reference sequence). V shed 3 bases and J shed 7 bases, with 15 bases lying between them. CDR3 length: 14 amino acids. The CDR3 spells CAWREAGASEKLFF. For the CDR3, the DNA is TGTGCCTGGAGGGAGGCCGGAGCAAGTGAAAAACTGTTTTTT.

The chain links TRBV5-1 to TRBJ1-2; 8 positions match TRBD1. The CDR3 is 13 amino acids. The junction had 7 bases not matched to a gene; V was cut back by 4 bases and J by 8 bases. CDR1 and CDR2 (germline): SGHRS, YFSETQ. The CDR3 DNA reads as TGCGCCAGCAGCGAAAGGGACAGGCTGGGCTACACCTTC. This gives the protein CASSERDRLGYTF.

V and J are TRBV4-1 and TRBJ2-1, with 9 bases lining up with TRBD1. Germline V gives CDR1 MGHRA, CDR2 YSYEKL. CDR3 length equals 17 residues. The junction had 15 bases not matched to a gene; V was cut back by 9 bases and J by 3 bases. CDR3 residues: CARRTGGVLDRYNEQFF. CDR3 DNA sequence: TGCGCCAGGAGAACAGGGGGCGTCTTAGATCGCTACAATGAGCAGTTCTTC.

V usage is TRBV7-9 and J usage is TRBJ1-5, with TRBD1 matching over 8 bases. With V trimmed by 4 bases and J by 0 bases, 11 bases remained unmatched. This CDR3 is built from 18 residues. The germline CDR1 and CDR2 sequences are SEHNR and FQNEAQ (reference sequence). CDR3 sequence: CASSYESRGTGSNQPQHF. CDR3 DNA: TGTGCCAGCAGCTACGAATCACGTGGGACAGGTAGCAATCAGCCCCAGCATTTT.

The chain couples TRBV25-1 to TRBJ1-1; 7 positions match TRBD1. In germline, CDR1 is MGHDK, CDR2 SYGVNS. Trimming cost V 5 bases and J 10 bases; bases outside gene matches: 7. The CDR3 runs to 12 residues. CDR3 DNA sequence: TGTGCCAGCAGTCTGGAGGACAGGAGAGCTTTCTTT. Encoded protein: CASSLEDRRAFF.

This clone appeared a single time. CDR3 in amino acids: CASSPVFEGDTDTQYF. The CDR3 DNA reads TGTGCCAGCAGCCCAGTGTTCGAGGGGGACACAGATACGCAGTATTTT. The chain couples TRBV11-3 to TRBJ2-3, with D maybe TRBD1 (6 bases). The CDR3 contains 16 residues. CDR1 is SGHNT, CDR2 YENEEA, per germline. The V end lost 5 bases, the J end lost 2 bases, and 17 bases lay between the germline ends. The full variable domain, with the rest looked up from reference TRBV11-3 and TRBJ2-3, is EAGVVQSPRYKIIEKKQPVAFWCNPISGHNTLYWYLQNLGQGPELLIRYENEEAVDDSQLPKDRFSAERLKGVDSTLKIQPAELGDSAVYLCASSPVFEGDTDTQYFGPGTRLTVL.

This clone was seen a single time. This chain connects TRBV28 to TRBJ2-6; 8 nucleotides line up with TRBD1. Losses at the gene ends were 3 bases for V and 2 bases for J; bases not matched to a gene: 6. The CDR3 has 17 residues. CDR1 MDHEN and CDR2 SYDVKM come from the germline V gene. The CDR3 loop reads CASSFGRGRAGANVLTF. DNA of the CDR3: TGTGCCAGCAGTTTCGGCAGGGGGCGCGCTGGGGCCAACGTCCTGACTTTC.

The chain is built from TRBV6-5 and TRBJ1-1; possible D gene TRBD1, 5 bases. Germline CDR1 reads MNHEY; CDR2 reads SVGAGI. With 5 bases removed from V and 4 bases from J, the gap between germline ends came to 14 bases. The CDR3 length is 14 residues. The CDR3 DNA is TGTGCCAGCAGTAGACAGTCGCCCAGCACTGAAGCTTTCTTT. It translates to CASSRQSPSTEAFF.

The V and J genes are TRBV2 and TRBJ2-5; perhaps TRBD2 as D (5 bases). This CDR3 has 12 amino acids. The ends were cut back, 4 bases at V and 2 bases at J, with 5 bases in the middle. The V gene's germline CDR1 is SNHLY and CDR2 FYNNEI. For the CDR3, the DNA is TGTGCCAGCAGTGCGGGGCAAGAGACCCAGTACTTC. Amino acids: CASSAGQETQYF.

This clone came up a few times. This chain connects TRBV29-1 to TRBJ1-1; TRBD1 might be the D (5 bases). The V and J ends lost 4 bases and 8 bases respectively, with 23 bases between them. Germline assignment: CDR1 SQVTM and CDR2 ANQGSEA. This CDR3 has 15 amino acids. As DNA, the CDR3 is TGCAGCGTTGTGGGAGGGGTCCGCCTGGGTAAGGAAGCTTTCTTT. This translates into CSVVGGVRLGKEAFF.

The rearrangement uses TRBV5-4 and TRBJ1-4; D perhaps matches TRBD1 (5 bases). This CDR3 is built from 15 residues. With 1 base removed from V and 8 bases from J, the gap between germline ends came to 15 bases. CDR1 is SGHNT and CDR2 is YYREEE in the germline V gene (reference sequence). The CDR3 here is CASSLMVGGNEKLFF. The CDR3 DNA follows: TGTGCCAGCAGCTTGATGGTCGGGGGGAACGAAAAACTGTTTTTT. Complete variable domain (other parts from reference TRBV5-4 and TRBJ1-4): ETGVTQSPTHLIKTRGQQVTLRCSSQSGHNTVSWYQQALGQGPQFIFQYYREEENGRGNFPPRFSGLQFPNYSSELNVNALELDDSALYLCASSLMVGGNEKLFFGSGTQLSVL.

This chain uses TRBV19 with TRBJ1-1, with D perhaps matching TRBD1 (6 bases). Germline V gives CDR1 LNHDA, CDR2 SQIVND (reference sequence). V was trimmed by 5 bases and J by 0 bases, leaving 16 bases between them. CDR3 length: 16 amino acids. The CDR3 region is CASSHTGKTLNTEAFF. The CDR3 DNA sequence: TGTGCCAGTAGTCATACAGGGAAAACTTTGAACACTGAAGCTTTCTTT.

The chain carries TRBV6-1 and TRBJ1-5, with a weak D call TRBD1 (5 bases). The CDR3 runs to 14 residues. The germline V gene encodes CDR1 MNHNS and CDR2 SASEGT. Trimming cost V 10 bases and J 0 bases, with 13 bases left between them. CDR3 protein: CANSAGNSNQPQHF. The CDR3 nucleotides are TGTGCCAACTCCGCAGGGAATAGCAATCAGCCCCAGCATTTT.

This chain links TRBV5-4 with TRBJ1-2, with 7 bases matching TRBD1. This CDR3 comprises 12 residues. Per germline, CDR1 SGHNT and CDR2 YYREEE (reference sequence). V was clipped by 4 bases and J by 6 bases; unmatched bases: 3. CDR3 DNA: TGTGCCAGCAGCCCGGACAGGAATGGCTACACCTTC. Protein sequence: CASSPDRNGYTF.

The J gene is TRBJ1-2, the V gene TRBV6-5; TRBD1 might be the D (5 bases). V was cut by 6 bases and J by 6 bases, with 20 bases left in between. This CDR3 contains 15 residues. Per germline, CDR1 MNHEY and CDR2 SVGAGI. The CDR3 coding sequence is TGTGCCAGCAGCAACGGAGGGGATGCGTTCGATGGCTACACCTTC. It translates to CASSNGGDAFDGYTF.

The CDR3, as DNA: TGTGCCAGCAGCGCCGCGACAGGGGCGTACAATGAGCAGTTCTTC. Translated, it gives CASSAATGAYNEQFF. The chain combines TRBV9 with TRBJ2-1; TRBD1 agrees at 8 bases. This CDR3 region has 15 residues. J was trimmed by 4 bases and V by 3 bases; bases with no gene match: 6. Germline loops: CDR1 SGDLS, CDR2 YYNGEE.

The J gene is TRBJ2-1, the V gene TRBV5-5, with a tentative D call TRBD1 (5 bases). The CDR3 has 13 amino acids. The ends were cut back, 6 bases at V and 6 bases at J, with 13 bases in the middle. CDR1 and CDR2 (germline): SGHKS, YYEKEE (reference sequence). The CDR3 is CASTPGQSNEQFF. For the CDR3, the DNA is TGTGCCAGCACACCAGGACAATCCAATGAGCAGTTCTTC.

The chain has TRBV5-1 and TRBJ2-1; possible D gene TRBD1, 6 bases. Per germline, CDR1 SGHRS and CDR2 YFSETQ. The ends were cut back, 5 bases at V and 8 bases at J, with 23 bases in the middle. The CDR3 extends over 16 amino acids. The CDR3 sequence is CASRLGHGGLVDEQFF. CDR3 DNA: TGCGCCAGCAGACTGGGACATGGGGGCTTGGTTGATGAGCAGTTCTTC. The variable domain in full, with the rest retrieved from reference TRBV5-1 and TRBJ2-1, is KAGVTQTPRYLIKTRGQQVTLSCSPISGHRSVSWYQQTPGQGLQFLFEYFSETQRNKGNFPGRFSGRQFSNSRSEMNVSTLELGDSALYLCASRLGHGGLVDEQFFGPGTRLTVL.

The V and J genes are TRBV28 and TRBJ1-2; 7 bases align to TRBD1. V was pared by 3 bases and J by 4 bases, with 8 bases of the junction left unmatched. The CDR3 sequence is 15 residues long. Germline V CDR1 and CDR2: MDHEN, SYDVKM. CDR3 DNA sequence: TGTGCCAGCAGTTTCTTAAAGGGGGCTGGCTATGGCTACACCTTC. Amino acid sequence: CASSFLKGAGYGYTF.

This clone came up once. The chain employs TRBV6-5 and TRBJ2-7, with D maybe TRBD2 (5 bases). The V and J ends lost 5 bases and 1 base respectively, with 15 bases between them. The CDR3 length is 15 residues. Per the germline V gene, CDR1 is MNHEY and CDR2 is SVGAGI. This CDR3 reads CASSPCKRVSYEQYF. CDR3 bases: TGTGCCAGCAGTCCGTGCAAGAGGGTGTCCTACGAGCAGTACTTC.

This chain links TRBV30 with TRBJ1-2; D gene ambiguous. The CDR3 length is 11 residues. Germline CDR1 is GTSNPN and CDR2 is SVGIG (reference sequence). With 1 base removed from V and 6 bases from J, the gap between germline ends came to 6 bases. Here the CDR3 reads CAWSAQNGYTF. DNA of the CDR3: TGTGCCTGGAGTGCCCAGAATGGCTACACCTTC. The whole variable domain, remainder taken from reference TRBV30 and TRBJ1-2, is SQTIHQWPATLVQPVGSPLSLECTVEGTSNPNLYWYRQAAGRGLQLLFYSVGIGQISSEVPQNLSASRPQDRQFILSSKKLLLSDSGFYLCAWSAQNGYTFGSGTRLTVV.

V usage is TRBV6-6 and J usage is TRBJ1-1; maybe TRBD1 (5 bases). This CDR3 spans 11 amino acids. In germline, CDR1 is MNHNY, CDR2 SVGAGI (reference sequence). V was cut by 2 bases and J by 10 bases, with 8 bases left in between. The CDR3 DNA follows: TGTGCCAGCAGTTACGGGGCGTTAGCTTTCTTT. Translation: CASSYGALAFF.